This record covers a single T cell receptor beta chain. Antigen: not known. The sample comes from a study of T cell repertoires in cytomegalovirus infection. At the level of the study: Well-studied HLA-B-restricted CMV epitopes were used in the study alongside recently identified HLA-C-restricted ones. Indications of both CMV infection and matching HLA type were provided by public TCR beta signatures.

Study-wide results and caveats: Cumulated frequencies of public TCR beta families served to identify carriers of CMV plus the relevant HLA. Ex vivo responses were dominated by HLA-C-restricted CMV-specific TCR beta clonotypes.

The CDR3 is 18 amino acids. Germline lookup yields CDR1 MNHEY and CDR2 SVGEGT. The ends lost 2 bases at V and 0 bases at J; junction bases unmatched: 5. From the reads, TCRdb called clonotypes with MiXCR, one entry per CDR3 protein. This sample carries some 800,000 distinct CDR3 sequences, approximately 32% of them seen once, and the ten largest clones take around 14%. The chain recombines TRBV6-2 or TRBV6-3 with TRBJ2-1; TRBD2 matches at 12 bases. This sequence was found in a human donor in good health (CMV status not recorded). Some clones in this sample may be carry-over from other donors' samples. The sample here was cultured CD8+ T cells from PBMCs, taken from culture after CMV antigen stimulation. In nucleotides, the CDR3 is TGTGCCAGCAGTTACCCCACTAGCGGGGGGAGCTCCTACAATGAGCAGTTCTTC. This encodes CASSYPTSGGSSYNEQFF.